This section outlines one T cell receptor (beta chain) sequence together with its context. With 8 bases removed from V and 4 bases from J, the gap between germline ends came to 14 bases. The CDR3 is made up of 12 amino acids. Germline lookup yields CDR1 GTSNPN and CDR2 SVGIG (reference sequence). The data belong to a study of T cell changes during pregnancy in multiple sclerosis. Libraries were prepared by immunoSEQ multiplex PCR; TCRdb keeps only in-frame clonotypes and omits some of them. This table has fewer than 50,000 clones, roughly 95% appearing once. Sequencing was performed on CD4+ T cells from peripheral blood mononuclear cells, taken in the third trimester of pregnancy. The rearrangement joins TRBV30 to TRBJ1-1, with D perhaps TRBD1 (6 bases). This TCR came from a female donor with multiple sclerosis, enrolled in a pregnancy study. CDR3 loop: CAGGGHGTEAFF. CDR3 coding DNA: TGTGCCGGGGGGGGGCATGGCACTGAAGCTTTCTTT.